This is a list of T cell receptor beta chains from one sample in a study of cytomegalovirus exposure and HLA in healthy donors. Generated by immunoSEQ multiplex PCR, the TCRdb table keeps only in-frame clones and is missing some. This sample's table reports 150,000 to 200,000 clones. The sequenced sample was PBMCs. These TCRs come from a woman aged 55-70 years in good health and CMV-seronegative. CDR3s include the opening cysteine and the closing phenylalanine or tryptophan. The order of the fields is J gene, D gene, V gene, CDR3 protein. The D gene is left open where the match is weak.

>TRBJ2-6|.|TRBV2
CASSEGGGANVLTF
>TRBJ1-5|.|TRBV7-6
CASSLSGGPNQPQHF
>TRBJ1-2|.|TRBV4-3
CASSQEEGDIPYGYTF
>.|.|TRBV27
CASSLLAGAPYEQYF
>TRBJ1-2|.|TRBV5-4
CASSLDREGKYGYTF
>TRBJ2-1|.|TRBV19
CASSSRTGYEQFF
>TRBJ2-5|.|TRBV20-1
CSARIRETQYF
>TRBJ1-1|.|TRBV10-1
CASSEGGGNTEAFF
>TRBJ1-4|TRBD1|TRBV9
CASSVGLGTAEKLFF
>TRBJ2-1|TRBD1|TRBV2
CASSESTGKLGQFF
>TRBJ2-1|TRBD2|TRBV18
CASSPPSLAGDNEQFF
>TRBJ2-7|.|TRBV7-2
CASSLVRFYEQYF
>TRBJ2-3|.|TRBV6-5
CASRRSGETDTQYF
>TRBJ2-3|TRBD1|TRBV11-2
CASSLDRDRGKYF
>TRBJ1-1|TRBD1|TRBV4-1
CASSQYHRGGTEAFF
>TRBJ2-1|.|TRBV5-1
CASSGPFEWKYNEQFF
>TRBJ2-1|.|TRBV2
CASNQQGNGNGQFF
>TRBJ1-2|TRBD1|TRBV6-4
CASSDSPGQFYGYTF
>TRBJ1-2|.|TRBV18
CASSPWKGDNYGYTF
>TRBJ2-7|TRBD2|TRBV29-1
CSVATKVAGALSYEQYF
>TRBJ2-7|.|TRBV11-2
CASSLVEGRPYYEQYF
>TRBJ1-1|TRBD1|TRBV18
CASSPSTGMVGDTEAFF
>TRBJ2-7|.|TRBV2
CANDRKTDEQYF
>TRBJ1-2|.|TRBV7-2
CASSLGGPSGSYGYTF
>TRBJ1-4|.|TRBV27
CASSFSPPGIKTNEKLFF
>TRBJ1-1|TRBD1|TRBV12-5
CASGQQGGEAFF
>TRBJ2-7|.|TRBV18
CASSPSSQGTYEQYF
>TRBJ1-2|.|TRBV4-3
CASSHGVVPDNYGYTF
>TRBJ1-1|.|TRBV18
CASSPGRDTEAFF